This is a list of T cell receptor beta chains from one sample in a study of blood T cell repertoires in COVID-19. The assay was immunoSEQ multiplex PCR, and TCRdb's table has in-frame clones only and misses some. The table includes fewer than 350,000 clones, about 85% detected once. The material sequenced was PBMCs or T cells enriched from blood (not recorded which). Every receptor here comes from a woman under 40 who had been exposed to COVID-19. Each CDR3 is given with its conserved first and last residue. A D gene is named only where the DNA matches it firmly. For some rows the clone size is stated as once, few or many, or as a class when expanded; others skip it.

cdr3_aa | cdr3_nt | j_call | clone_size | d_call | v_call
CVSSDAPRDGYTF | TGTGTCAGCAGCGATGCGCCCAGGGATGGCTACACCTTC | TRBJ1-2 | . | . | TRBV6-5
CASSERWLEQGNEKLFF | TGTGCCAGCAGTGAAAGGTGGCTCGAACAGGGAAATGAAAAACTGTTTTTT | TRBJ1-4 | . | . | TRBV2
CASSEGLARTDTQYF | TGTGCCAGCAGTGAAGGACTAGCGCGCACAGATACGCAGTATTTT | TRBJ2-3 | . | TRBD2 | TRBV2
CASSLGYGQGSPYEQYF | TGTGCCAGCAGCTTAGGATACGGACAGGGAAGCCCCTACGAGCAGTACTTC | TRBJ2-7 | . | TRBD1 | TRBV5-4
CASSAGQVQETQYF | TGTGCCAGCAGCGCGGGACAAGTCCAAGAGACCCAGTACTTC | TRBJ2-5 | . | . | TRBV9
CASSVMDSTTEAFF | TGCGCCAGCAGCGTGATGGACAGCACCACTGAAGCTTTCTTT | TRBJ1-1 | . | . | TRBV5-1
CASSSRGGNGEQFF | TGTGCCAGCAGTTCGAGGGGGGGGAACGGGGAGCAGTTCTTC | TRBJ2-1 | . | . | TRBV7-6
CASSLEGGMNTEAFF | TGTGCCAGCAGCTTAGAGGGGGGGATGAACACTGAAGCTTTCTTT | TRBJ1-1 | few | . | TRBV11-2
CASSVSVRLDNEQFF | TGTGCCAGCAGCGTTAGCGTTCGGTTGGACAATGAGCAGTTCTTC | TRBJ2-1 | . | . | TRBV9
CASSESVGGLNNEQFF | TGTGCCAGCAGTGAATCTGTGGGAGGGCTGAACAATGAGCAGTTCTTC | TRBJ2-1 | . | TRBD2 | TRBV2
CASSYGQGYEQYF | TGTGCCAGCAGCTACGGACAGGGCTACGAGCAGTACTTC | TRBJ2-7 | once | TRBD1 | TRBV11-3
CASRSSGGNEQFF | TGCGCCAGCAGGTCTAGCGGGGGCAATGAGCAGTTCTTC | TRBJ2-1 | . | TRBD2 | TRBV5-1
CASSLQGADQPQHF | TGCGCCAGCAGCCTACAGGGGGCGGATCAGCCCCAGCATTTT | TRBJ1-5 | . | TRBD1 | TRBV4-1
CATSGPGQGARYTQYF | TGTGCCACCAGTGGTCCGGGACAGGGGGCGCGTTATACGCAGTATTTT | TRBJ2-3 | . | TRBD1 | TRBV24-1
CASSAPQWETQYF | TGTGCCAGCAGTGCACCCCAGTGGGAGACCCAGTACTTC | TRBJ2-5 | . | . | TRBV2
CASSTDRGPGNTIYF | TGTGCCAGCTCAACTGACAGGGGCCCCGGAAACACCATATATTTT | TRBJ1-3 | . | TRBD1 | TRBV18
CATSDLQSGQAFF | TGTGCCACCAGTGATTTGCAAAGTGGGCAAGCTTTCTTT | TRBJ1-1 | . | . | TRBV24-1
CASKSDSRREKLFF | TGTGCCAGTAAGTCGGACAGCCGACGGGAAAAACTGTTTTTT | TRBJ1-4 | . | . | TRBV19
CASIQEVPDRVKYGYTF | TGTGCTAGCATCCAAGAGGTCCCGGACAGGGTCAAGTATGGCTACACCTTC | TRBJ1-2 | . | TRBD1 | TRBV7-7
CASSLFDRKNTGELFF | TGTGCCAGCAGCCTCTTCGACAGGAAGAACACCGGGGAGCTGTTTTTT | TRBJ2-2 | . | . | TRBV11-1
CASSYGVSGGQETQYF | TGTGCCAGTAGTTATGGCGTTTCGGGGGGACAAGAGACCCAGTACTTC | TRBJ2-5 | . | TRBD2 | TRBV19
CASTMPTGGPSTQYF | TGTGCCAGCACCATGCCCACCGGGGGACCTTCGACCCAGTACTTC | TRBJ2-5 | . | . | TRBV28
CASSRGRPRSTGELFF | TGTGCCAGCAGCCGCGGTAGGCCTAGATCCACCGGGGAGCTGTTTTTT | TRBJ2-2 | . | . | TRBV5-8
CASSLGSGTTGIAEAFF | TGTGCCAGCAGCTTAGGCTCGGGTACCACGGGGATTGCTGAAGCTTTCTTT | TRBJ1-1 | . | . | TRBV7-9
CASSTTSGSSGTGELFF | TGTGCCAGCAGCACCACTAGCGGGAGCTCTGGGACCGGGGAGCTGTTTTTT | TRBJ2-2 | . | TRBD2 | TRBV9
CASSQAPGNNQPQHF | TGCGCCAGCAGCCAAGCGCCGGGGAACAATCAGCCCCAGCATTTT | TRBJ1-5 | . | . | TRBV4-3
CASSSGGNEQYF | TGTGCCAGCTCGAGCGGGGGTAACGAGCAGTACTTC | TRBJ2-7 | few | TRBD2 | TRBV18
CASSQHGGLAGVTQFF | TGTGCCAGCAGCCAGCACGGAGGACTAGCGGGAGTGACGCAGTTCTTC | TRBJ2-1 | . | TRBD2 | TRBV3-1/TRBV3-2
CASSLAIEEQYF | TGTGCCAGCAGTTTAGCCATAGAGGAGCAGTACTTC | TRBJ2-7 | . | . | TRBV28
CASSPLGTDTQYF | TGTGCCAGCTCACCCCTAGGCACAGATACGCAGTATTTT | TRBJ2-3 | . | . | TRBV18
CASSPPPRSGEGNYGYTF | TGTGCCAGCAGCCCTCCTCCAAGGTCAGGGGAGGGTAACTATGGCTACACCTTC | TRBJ1-2 | . | . | TRBV5-6
CASSLDRGQARTYYGYTF | TGTGCCAGCAGCTTAGACCGCGGACAGGCCAGGACCTACTATGGCTACACCTTC | TRBJ1-2 | . | TRBD1 | TRBV11-3
CATNPHRGGYGYTF | TGTGCCACCAACCCGCACAGGGGCGGCTATGGCTACACCTTC | TRBJ1-2 | . | TRBD1 | TRBV24-1
CAISVGTDNYGYTF | TGTGCCATCAGTGTTGGGACAGACAACTATGGCTACACCTTC | TRBJ1-2 | . | TRBD1 | TRBV10-3
CASSIYRDTSDTQYF | TGTGCCAGTAGTATATATCGGGACACCTCAGATACGCAGTATTTT | TRBJ2-3 | . | . | TRBV19
CASSPWTGGMNTEAFF | TGTGCCAGCAGCCCCTGGACAGGGGGGATGAACACTGAAGCTTTCTTT | TRBJ1-1 | . | TRBD1 | TRBV4-2
CASSFLYNEQFF | TGTGCCAGTAGTTTCCTATACAATGAGCAGTTCTTC | TRBJ2-1 | . | . | TRBV19
CASSYAGLGNTIYF | TGTGCCAGCAGTTACGCAGGGCTTGGAAACACCATATATTTT | TRBJ1-3 | . | . | TRBV6-5
CASRPKGATNEKLFF | TGTGCCAGCAGGCCAAAAGGGGCAACTAATGAAAAACTGTTTTTT | TRBJ1-4 | . | . | TRBV5-5
CASSQGAGMNTEAFF | TGCGCCAGCAGCCAAGGAGCGGGGATGAACACTGAAGCTTTCTTT | TRBJ1-1 | . | . | TRBV4-1
CASSSAQGNNEKLFF | TGCGCCAGCAGCTCAGCACAGGGGAATAATGAAAAACTGTTTTTT | TRBJ1-4 | . | TRBD1 | TRBV5-1
CASIPRGRVVSYNEQFF | TGTGCCAGCATTCCTAGGGGCAGGGTAGTCTCCTACAATGAGCAGTTCTTC | TRBJ2-1 | . | . | TRBV28
CASSSTGLDTQYF | TGTGCCAGCAGCTCGACAGGGCTCGATACGCAGTATTTT | TRBJ2-3 | . | TRBD1 | TRBV11-3
CASSQEQGAGGSPLHF | TGCGCCAGCAGCCAAGAACAGGGCGCGGGAGGTTCACCCCTCCACTTT | TRBJ1-6 | . | . | TRBV4-3
CAWSVRQMDTEAFF | TGTGCCTGGAGTGTACGACAGATGGACACTGAAGCTTTCTTT | TRBJ1-1 | . | . | TRBV30
CASSSLGAGDYNEQFF | TGTGCCAGCAGCTCTCTGGGCGCGGGGGACTACAATGAGCAGTTCTTC | TRBJ2-1 | . | TRBD2 | TRBV7-9
CASSLALTDTQYF | TGTGCCAGCAGCTTAGCTTTAACAGATACGCAGTATTTT | TRBJ2-3 | . | . | TRBV7-9
CASSTGTGLSYEQYF | TGTGCCAGCAGCACCGGGACAGGGCTCTCCTACGAGCAGTACTTC | TRBJ2-7 | few | TRBD1 | TRBV7-9
CASSSAEGWDSNQPQHF | TGTGCCAGCAGCTCGGCGGAGGGATGGGATAGCAATCAGCCCCAGCATTTT | TRBJ1-5 | . | . | TRBV7-9
CASSLGLPPTNEQFF | TGCGCCAGCAGCTTGGGACTACCGCCAACCAATGAGCAGTTCTTC | TRBJ2-1 | . | . | TRBV5-1
CASSTSGSIYNEQFF | TGTGCCAGTAGTACTAGCGGGAGTATCTACAATGAGCAGTTCTTC | TRBJ2-1 | . | TRBD2 | TRBV19
CASSIDTSGSSYNEQFF | TGTGCCAGTAGTATAGATACTAGCGGGAGCTCCTACAATGAGCAGTTCTTC | TRBJ2-1 | once | TRBD2 | TRBV19
CASSWETGLNTEAFF | TGTGCCAGCAGCTGGGAGACAGGTCTTAACACTGAAGCTTTCTTT | TRBJ1-1 | . | . | TRBV5-4